The clone carrying this T cell receptor beta chain was detected only once. This PCR relied on a set of 60 Vbeta primers and 13 Jbeta primers. Only in-frame clones appear in the TCRdb table, and some are missing; sequencing was by immunoSEQ multiplex PCR. The sample lists some 75,000 clones; more than 60% were seen once. Between the trimmed V and J ends, which lost 2 bases and 9 bases, there was a span of 11 bases. From germline, CDR1 is SGHTA and CDR2 FQGNSA. The CDR3 runs 13 residues. This record comes from a study of cytomegalovirus exposure and HLA in healthy donors. Sequencing was performed on PBMCs. This chain links TRBV7-2 with TRBJ2-1, with D maybe TRBD2 (5 bases). The receptor was derived from a man in his late teens or twenties in good health and CMV-seropositive. CDR3 sequence: CASSLLEGGEQFF. The CDR3 nucleotides read TGTGCCAGCAGCTTATTAGAGGGCGGTGAGCAGTTCTTC.